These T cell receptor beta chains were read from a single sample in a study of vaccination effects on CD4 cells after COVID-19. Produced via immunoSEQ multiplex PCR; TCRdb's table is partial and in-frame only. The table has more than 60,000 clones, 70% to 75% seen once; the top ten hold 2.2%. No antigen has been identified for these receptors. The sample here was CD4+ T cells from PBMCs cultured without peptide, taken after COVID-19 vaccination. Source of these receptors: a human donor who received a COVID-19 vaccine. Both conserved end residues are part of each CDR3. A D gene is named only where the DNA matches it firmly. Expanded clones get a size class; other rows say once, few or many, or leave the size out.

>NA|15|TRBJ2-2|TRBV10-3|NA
TGTGCCATCAGTGGGGTGCCAGATAACACCGGGGAGCTGTTTTTT
CAISGVPDNTGELFF
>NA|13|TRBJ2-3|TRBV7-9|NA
TGTGCCAGCAGCCCCCGGACAGAAGATACGCAGTATTTT
CASSPRTEDTQYF
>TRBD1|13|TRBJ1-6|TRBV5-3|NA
TGTGCCAGAAGCACCAACAGGGGAAGGGCCCTCCACTTT
CARSTNRGRALHF
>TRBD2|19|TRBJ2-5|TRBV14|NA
TGTGCCAGCAGCCAAAAGTTTGGCGGGGGGAACAATTACCAAGAGACCCAGTACTTC
CASSQKFGGGNNYQETQYF
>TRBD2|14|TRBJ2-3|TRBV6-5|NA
TGTGCCAGCAGTATAGCGGGGGGGCCGAATACGCAGTATTTT
CASSIAGGPNTQYF
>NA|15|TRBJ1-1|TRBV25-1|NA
TGTGCCAGCAGTGACCCCCGAGGAGGGGACACTGAAGCTTTCTTT
CASSDPRGGDTEAFF
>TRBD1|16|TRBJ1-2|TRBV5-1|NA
TGCGCCAGCAGCCGGGTTGGGACAGCGGAACCCTATGGCTACACCTTC
CASSRVGTAEPYGYTF
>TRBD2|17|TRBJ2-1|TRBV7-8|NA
TGTGCCAGCAGCGCCGCTAGCGGGGGGGCTTTCTACAATGAGCAGTTCTTC
CASSAASGGAFYNEQFF
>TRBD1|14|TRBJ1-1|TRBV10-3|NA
TGTGCCATCAGAGTCGGGACAGCGAACACTGAAGCTTTCTTT
CAIRVGTANTEAFF
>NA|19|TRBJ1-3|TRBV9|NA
TGTGCCAGCAGCGTAGGGGGGTTGGCAGGGCACAGCTCTGGAAACACCATATATTTT
CASSVGGLAGHSSGNTIYF
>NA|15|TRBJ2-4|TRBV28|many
TGTGCCAGCAGTCCCCCGGGACTAGCCAAAAACATTCAGTACTTC
CASSPPGLAKNIQYF
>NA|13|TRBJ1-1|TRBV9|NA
TGTGCCAGCAGCGTAGCACAGCACACTGAAGCTTTCTTT
CASSVAQHTEAFF
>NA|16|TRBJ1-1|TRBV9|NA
TGTGCCAGCAGCGGAGACGGCCGTGGGACGAACACTGAAGCTTTCTTT
CASSGDGRGTNTEAFF
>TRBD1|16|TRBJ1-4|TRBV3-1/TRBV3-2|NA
TGTGCCAGCAGACCCCTTAAGTGGACAGGGAATGAAAAACTGTTTTTT
CASRPLKWTGNEKLFF
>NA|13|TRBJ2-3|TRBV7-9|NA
TGTGCCAGCAGCTACCTAGCCTCAGATACGCAGTATTTT
CASSYLASDTQYF
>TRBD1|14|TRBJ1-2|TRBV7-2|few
TGTGCCAGCAGCTCAAGCCCCGGGACAGGCCACTACACCTTC
CASSSSPGTGHYTF
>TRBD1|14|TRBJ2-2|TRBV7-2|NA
TGTGCCAGCAGCCAGCAGGGGGTGGGCGGGGAGCTGTTTTTT
CASSQQGVGGELFF
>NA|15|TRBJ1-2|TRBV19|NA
TGTGCCAGTAGTATTTCCGGGACACCCGTCTATGGCTACACCTTC
CASSISGTPVYGYTF
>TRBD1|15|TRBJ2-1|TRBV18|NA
TGTGCCAGCTCACACAGGGGATTCTCCTACAATGAGCAGTTCTTC
CASSHRGFSYNEQFF
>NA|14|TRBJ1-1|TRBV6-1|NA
TGTGCCAGCAGTGAACAGGGGTACTCTCCTGAAGCTTTCTTT
CASSEQGYSPEAFF
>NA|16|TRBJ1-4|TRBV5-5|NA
TGTGCCAGCAGCTTCGGCTTTTACAGGGAGGGTGAAAAACTGTTTTTT
CASSFGFYREGEKLFF
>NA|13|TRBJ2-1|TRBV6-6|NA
TGTGCCAGCACCCAGGGGACCTACAATGAGCAGTTCTTC
CASTQGTYNEQFF
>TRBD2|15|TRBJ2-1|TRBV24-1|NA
TGTGCCACCAGTGACCCTAGCGGGGGGTACAATGAGCAGTTCTTC
CATSDPSGGYNEQFF
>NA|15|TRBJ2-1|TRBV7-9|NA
TGTGCCAGCAGCTTACATCGGGCGGAGCAACAAGAGCAGTTCTTC
CASSLHRAEQQEQFF
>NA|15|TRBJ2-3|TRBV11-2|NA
TGTGCCAGCAGCCCCCTAGGGTTGGAGACAGATACGCAGTATTTT
CASSPLGLETDTQYF
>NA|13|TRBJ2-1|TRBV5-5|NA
TGTGCCAGCAGCTTGTTTTCGGGGTTTGAGCAGTTCTTC
CASSLFSGFEQFF